A single sample is the source of the 18 T cell receptor beta chains below, sequenced in a study of blood T cell repertoires in COVID-19. Assay: immunoSEQ multiplex PCR; the TCRdb copy retains only in-frame clones and omits some. Of about 170,000 clones listed, less than 85% are singletons. Material: peripheral blood. The origin of the receptors is a human donor with acute or convalescent COVID-19. The donor label of this sample is uncertain.

The CDR3: CATSDSTVYSNQPQHF. The CDR3 DNA sequence: TGTGCCACCAGTGACTCGACAGTATATAGCAATCAGCCCCAGCATTTT. The chain links TRBV24-1 to TRBJ1-5; D possibly corresponds to TRBD1 (5 bases). Trimming took off 4 bases at V and 0 bases at J, with 12 bases between the two ends. Germline V gene data show CDR1 as KGHDR and CDR2 as SFDVKD. CDR3 length equals 16 residues.

The rearrangement uses TRBV5-6 and TRBJ1-5; D unclear. Per the germline V gene, CDR1 is SGHDT and CDR2 is YYEEEE. V was trimmed by 0 bases and J by 0 bases, leaving 4 bases between them. CDR3 size: 14 residues. The CDR3 protein is CASSLALSNQPQHF. Here the CDR3 DNA reads TGTGCCAGCAGCTTGGCTCTTAGCAATCAGCCCCAGCATTTT. The complete variable domain, with remaining parts taken from reference TRBV5-6 and TRBJ1-5, reads DAGVTQSPTHLIKTRGQQVTLRCSPKSGHDTVSWYQQALGQGPQFIFQYYEEEERQRGNFPDRFSGHQFPNYSSELNVNALLLGDSALYLCASSLALSNQPQHFGDGTRLSIL.

This clone came up a few times. DNA for the CDR3: TGTGCCAGCAGCTTTCTAGGACAGCCGAACACTGAAGCTTTCTTT. It codes for CASSFLGQPNTEAFF. The chain uses TRBV5-8 and TRBJ1-1; tentatively, D is TRBD1 (6 bases). V lost 2 bases to trimming and J lost 1 base, with 12 bases between them. Germline CDR1 is SGHTS and CDR2 is YDEGEE. This CDR3 is built from 15 residues.

The chain is built from TRBV3-1 (or the pseudogene TRBV3-2) and TRBJ1-2; D is perhaps TRBD1 (5 bases). In germline, CDR1 is LGHDT, CDR2 YNNKEL (reference sequence). Trimming removed 5 bases from V and 5 bases from J, with 18 bases in between. The CDR3 has 15 amino acids. DNA for the CDR3: TGTGCCAGCAGCTATCATGACAGATCAGTTTATGGCTACACCTTC. This encodes CASSYHDRSVYGYTF.

This chain joins TRBV2 and TRBJ1-6; 7 bases align to TRBD1. The CDR3 is 16 residues long. Losses at the gene ends were 2 bases for V and 10 bases for J; bases not matched to a gene: 11. The V gene's germline CDR1 is SNHLY and CDR2 FYNNEI. CDR3: CASSELYAGGGSPLHF. In nucleotides, the CDR3 is TGTGCCAGCAGTGAATTGTATGCAGGGGGTGGATCACCCCTCCACTTT.

In DNA form, the CDR3 reads TGTGCCAGCAGCTTAAACCGACAGCAGGAGGCTTTCTTT. Amino acids: CASSLNRQQEAFF. This chain joins TRBV7-3 and TRBJ1-1; D perhaps matches TRBD1 (5 bases). V lost 1 base, J lost 11 bases, and 14 bases lay in between. This CDR3 spans 13 amino acids. Germline V CDR1 and CDR2: SGHTA, FQGTGA. Combining the CDR3 with reference TRBV7-3 and TRBJ1-1 gives the whole variable domain GAGVSQTPSNKVTEKGKYVELRCDPISGHTALYWYRQSLGQGPEFLIYFQGTGAADDSGLPNDRFFAVRPEGSVSTLKIQRTERGDSAVYLCASSLNRQQEAFFGQGTRLTVV.

The gene calls are TRBV25-1 and TRBJ2-1, with D possibly TRBD1 on 6 matching bases. This CDR3 region has 14 residues. Germline lookup yields CDR1 MGHDK and CDR2 SYGVNS. Trimming pared 5 bases from V and 3 bases from J, leaving 11 bases between. The CDR3 protein is CASSYRDLYNEQFF. CDR3 DNA sequence: TGTGCCAGCAGTTACAGGGACCTCTACAATGAGCAGTTCTTC.

The rearrangement links TRBV14 to TRBJ1-6; TRBD1 agrees at 9 bases. Germline lookup yields CDR1 SGHDN and CDR2 FVKESK. There are 17 residues in the CDR3. V gave up 2 bases and J gave up 0 bases; unmatched junction bases: 2. The CDR3 is CASSQRTGASYNSPLHF. CDR3 in DNA: TGTGCCAGCAGCCAACGGACAGGGGCCTCCTATAATTCACCCCTCCACTTT.

This chain's CDR3 is CASSLRGTSANTGELFF. The DNA of the CDR3 is TGTGCCAGTAGCCTTCGAGGGACTAGTGCGAACACCGGGGAGCTGTTTTTT. This sequence joins TRBV19 and TRBJ2-2; 8 nucleotides line up with TRBD2. The length of the CDR3 is 17 residues. Germline V lookup: CDR1 LNHDA, CDR2 SQIVND (reference sequence). Trimming cost V 6 bases and J 0 bases; bases outside gene matches: 9.

V usage is TRBV5-1 and J usage is TRBJ2-1; 11 nucleotides align to TRBD1. CDR1 is SGHRS, CDR2 YFSETQ, per germline. V lost 4 bases to trimming and J lost 7 bases; unmatched junction nucleotides: 7. CDR3 length equals 15 residues. The CDR3, as DNA: TGCGCCAGCAGCAATCCGGGACAGGGGGGGAATGAGCAGTTCTTC. Amino acids: CASSNPGQGGNEQFF.

The gene calls are TRBV9 and TRBJ1-6, with 12 bases lining up with TRBD1. This CDR3 contains 18 residues. V lost 1 base and J lost 5; bases outside the gene matches: 7. The germline V gene has CDR1 SGDLS and CDR2 YYNGEE. The CDR3 spells CASSVSGGQGAHNSPLHF. The DNA of the CDR3 is TGTGCCAGCAGCGTATCTGGGGGACAGGGGGCTCATAATTCACCCCTCCACTTT. Based on the CDR3 plus reference TRBV9 and TRBJ1-6, the full variable domain is DSGVTQTPKHLITATGQRVTLRCSPRSGDLSVYWYQQSLDQGLQFLIQYYNGEERAKGNILERFSAQQFPDLHSELNLSSLELGDSALYFCASSVSGGQGAHNSPLHFGNGTRLTVT.

This clone was detected only a few times. The CDR3 loop is CATSDPTGANYGYTF. For the CDR3, the DNA is TGTGCCACCAGTGACCCGACAGGGGCGAACTATGGCTACACCTTC. The chain employs TRBV24-1 and TRBJ1-2, with 8 bases identical to TRBD1. The germline V gene encodes CDR1 KGHDR and CDR2 SFDVKD. This CDR3 is 15 amino acids long. Germline trimming cut 4 bases from V and 2 bases from J; bases unmatched to any gene: 5.

The chain uses TRBV4-2 and TRBJ2-5; TRBD1 might be the D (6 bases). The V end lost 1 base, the J end lost 5 bases, and 20 bases lay between the germline ends. The CDR3 has 17 amino acids. CDR1 is LGHNA and CDR2 is YNFKEQ in the germline V gene. CDR3 region: CASSQGSGGGKGETQYF. Written as DNA, the CDR3 is TGTGCCAGCAGCCAAGGGTCTGGTGGGGGCAAGGGGGAGACCCAGTACTTC.

The chain recombines TRBV5-8 with TRBJ1-1; TRBD1 matches 7 bases. This CDR3 has 15 residues. The germline CDR1 and CDR2 sequences are SGHTS and YDEGEE. V lost 3 bases, J lost 6 bases, and 11 bases stayed unmatched. The CDR3 protein is CASSSRDRARPEAFF. The CDR3 DNA sequence: TGTGCCAGCAGCTCCCGGGACAGAGCTCGGCCTGAAGCTTTCTTT.

The chain has TRBV10-1 and TRBJ1-2, with 7 bases matching TRBD1. This CDR3 has 19 amino acids. Trimming removed 6 bases from V and 6 bases from J; junction bases left unmatched: 25. Germline V gives CDR1 WNHNN, CDR2 SYGVQD (reference sequence). CDR3 residues: CASRLPNRGSLTLTDGYTF. CDR3 DNA: TGCGCCAGCAGATTGCCCAACAGGGGATCCCTTACTTTGACCGATGGCTACACCTTC.

The rearrangement links TRBV7-8 to TRBJ1-1; D is undetermined. The CDR3 totals 15 residues. CDR1 is SGHVS, CDR2 FQNEAQ, per germline. Trimming removed 0 bases from V and 1 base from J, with 9 bases in between. The DNA for the CDR3 is TGTGCCAGCAGCTTAGCCCAAACAAGGAACACTGAAGCTTTCTTT. It specifies CASSLAQTRNTEAFF. Full variable domain (remainder filled in from reference TRBV7-8 and TRBJ1-1): GAGVSQSPRYKVAKRGQDVALRCDPISGHVSLFWYQQALGQGPEFLTYFQNEAQLDKSGLPSDRFFAERPEGSVSTLKIQRTQQEDSAVYLCASSLAQTRNTEAFFGQGTRLTVV.

The chain recombines TRBV12-5 with TRBJ2-5, with D perhaps TRBD1 (6 bases). The germline V and J ends were trimmed by 4 bases and 2 bases, with 14 bases remaining between them. The germline gives CDR1 LGHNT, CDR2 FRNRAP. The length of the CDR3 is 15 residues. CDR3 sequence reads: CASGSYRTVQETQYF. The DNA of the CDR3 is TGTGCTAGTGGTTCCTACAGGACAGTTCAAGAGACCCAGTACTTC.

The rearrangement uses TRBV20-1 and TRBJ1-2, with 7 bases aligning to TRBD1. J lost 3 bases, V lost 3 bases, and 7 bases had no gene match. This CDR3 contains 14 residues. Germline CDR1 reads DFQATT; CDR2 reads SNEGSKA (reference sequence). The CDR3 region has the DNA TGCAGTGCTAGTCCGACAGGGTCGGACTATGGCTACACCTTC. Amino acid sequence: CSASPTGSDYGYTF.